The rows below give T cell receptor beta chains drawn from one sample of a study of graft-versus-host responses after intestinal transplantation. Measured with immunoSEQ multiplex PCR; TCRdb has only the in-frame clones, and not every one. The table lists more than 20,000 clones, approximately 87% of them singletons. The sequencing used PBMCs, collected approximately four weeks after intestinal transplant. All receptors derive from a human patient who received an intestinal transplant, so some T cells may come from the graft donor. Both conserved end residues are part of each CDR3. The order of the fields is CDR3 length, J gene, V gene, clone size, D gene, CDR3 protein, CDR3 DNA. D genes are given only for firm matches. Part of the rows lack a size; the others show once, few, many or a class for expanded clones.

>19|TRBJ2-3|TRBV5-1|NA|TRBD2
CASRPLLRTSGHSTDTQYF
TGCGCCAGCCGCCCCCTCTTGCGGACTAGCGGGCATAGCACAGATACGCAGTATTTT
>16|TRBJ2-1|TRBV5-1|NA|NA
CASSLEDGSWYNEQFF
TGCGCCAGCAGCTTGGAGGACGGGAGCTGGTACAATGAGCAGTTCTTC
>15|TRBJ2-5|TRBV9|NA|NA
CASSVGGDYQETQYF
TGTGCCAGCAGCGTAGGAGGGGACTACCAAGAGACCCAGTACTTC
>13|TRBJ2-1|TRBV7-3|NA|NA
CASSLDSYSVQFF
TGTGCCAGCAGCTTAGACTCCTACTCCGTGCAGTTCTTC
>15|TRBJ2-5|TRBV9|few|TRBD1
CASSGTGQYQETQYF
TGTGCCAGCAGCGGGACAGGGCAGTACCAAGAGACCCAGTACTTC
>13|TRBJ2-2|TRBV29-1|NA|NA
CSVEATGRGELFF
TGCAGCGTTGAAGCGACCGGACGCGGGGAGCTGTTTTTT
>16|TRBJ1-2|TRBV2|NA|NA
CASSESPTGSPYGYTF
TGTGCCAGCAGTGAGTCCCCCACAGGAAGTCCCTATGGCTACACCTTC
>18|TRBJ2-1|TRBV9|NA|NA
CASSVASGQGLLDNEQFF
TGTGCCAGCAGCGTAGCTAGCGGACAGGGTCTACTGGACAATGAGCAGTTCTTC
>18|TRBJ2-6|TRBV27|NA|NA
CASSMVAVVSTGANVLTF
TGTGCCAGCAGCATGGTGGCGGTGGTGAGCACTGGGGCCAACGTCCTGACTTTC
>15|TRBJ2-3|TRBV5-1|NA|NA
CASSLQAGRTDTQYF
TGCGCCAGCAGCTTGCAGGCGGGGAGGACAGATACGCAGTATTTT
>16|TRBJ2-3|TRBV6-6|NA|NA
CASSQQVGVSTDTQYF
TGTGCCAGCAGTCAACAGGTGGGGGTTAGCACAGATACGCAGTATTTT
>14|TRBJ1-1|TRBV6-5|NA|NA
CASSYAGSNTEAFF
TGTGCCAGCAGTTACGCAGGGTCGAACACTGAAGCTTTCTTT
>15|TRBJ2-3|TRBV27|NA|NA
CASRVRGIRTDTQYF
TGTGCCAGTAGGGTGAGAGGTATTCGTACAGATACGCAGTATTTT
>16|TRBJ1-5|TRBV9|NA|TRBD1
CASSVEDRGVIQPQHF
TGTGCCAGCAGCGTAGAGGACAGGGGGGTTATTCAGCCCCAGCATTTT
>13|TRBJ2-7|TRBV18|NA|NA
CASSRDSGYEQYF
TGTGCCAGCTCACGGGATAGCGGCTACGAGCAGTACTTC
>14|TRBJ2-7|TRBV10-2|few|NA
CASSELGPQGGQYF
TGCGCCAGCAGTGAGTTGGGACCGCAGGGGGGGCAGTACTTC
>15|TRBJ2-7|TRBV27|NA|NA
CASSETGTFHYEQYF
TGTGCCAGCAGTGAGACCGGGACATTCCATTACGAGCAGTACTTC
>12|TRBJ2-3|TRBV5-1|NA|NA
CASSLDQNTQYF
TGCGCCAGCAGCTTGGACCAGAATACGCAGTATTTT
>15|TRBJ2-7|TRBV5-1|NA|NA
CASSLEIAFSYEQYF
TGCGCCAGCAGCTTGGAGATAGCGTTCTCCTACGAGCAGTACTTC
>17|TRBJ1-1|TRBV10-3|NA|TRBD1
CAIRYQLTGIGDTEAFF
TGTGCCATCCGTTACCAGTTGACAGGGATAGGGGACACTGAAGCTTTCTTT
>12|TRBJ1-1|TRBV7-3|NA|TRBD1
CVTRTGSPEAFF
TGTGTCACCAGGACAGGGAGTCCTGAAGCTTTCTTT
>14|TRBJ2-7|TRBV7-8|NA|TRBD2
CASSLLLAVYEQYF
TGTGCCAGCAGCTTGTTACTAGCGGTATACGAGCAGTACTTC
>13|TRBJ1-2|TRBV19|NA|NA
CASSPEGGYGYTF
TGTGCCAGTAGTCCCGAAGGTGGCTATGGCTACACCTTC
>15|TRBJ1-4|TRBV7-6|NA|TRBD1
CASSFQGARNEKLFF
TGTGCCAGCAGCTTTCAGGGGGCGAGGAATGAAAAACTGTTTTTT
>12|TRBJ2-5|TRBV27|NA|TRBD1
CASRGQGETQYF
TGTGCCAGCAGGGGACAGGGTGAGACCCAGTACTTC
>15|TRBJ2-5|TRBV19|NA|NA
CASSIDKSVQETQYF
TGTGCCAGTAGTATAGATAAAAGCGTTCAAGAGACCCAGTACTTC
>13|TRBJ1-2|TRBV5-6|few|NA
CASSVGTLHGYTF
TGTGCCAGCAGCGTCGGGACCCTACATGGCTACACCTTC
>14|TRBJ2-1|TRBV6-5|few|TRBD1
CASRQQGAYNEQFF
TGTGCCAGCAGACAACAGGGGGCATACAATGAGCAGTTCTTC
>15|TRBJ2-7|TRBV6-5|NA|NA
CASSFSGHLSYEQYF
TGTGCCAGCAGTTTTTCGGGACACCTCTCCTACGAGCAGTACTTC
>16|TRBJ2-5|TRBV4-1|NA|TRBD2
CASSPGLAGREETQYF
TGCGCCAGCAGCCCGGGACTAGCGGGCAGGGAAGAGACCCAGTACTTC
>14|TRBJ2-7|TRBV27|NA|NA
CASSWRATPSEQYF
TGTGCCAGCAGTTGGAGGGCGACGCCGAGCGAGCAGTACTTC
>14|TRBJ2-7|TRBV10-1|NA|TRBD2
CASSELAGGHEQYF
TGCGCCAGCAGTGAGCTAGCGGGGGGGCACGAGCAGTACTTC
>14|TRBJ1-4|TRBV19|NA|NA
CASSPFLAEEKLFF
TGTGCCAGTAGTCCATTTTTGGCTGAGGAAAAACTGTTTTTT
>14|TRBJ2-5|TRBV12-5|once|NA
CASGLSGLQETQYF
TGTGCTAGTGGTTTGTCAGGTCTCCAAGAGACCCAGTACTTC
>15|TRBJ2-3|TRBV6-4|NA|TRBD1
CASSDGIGGADTQYF
TGTGCCAGCAGTGACGGGATAGGGGGCGCAGATACGCAGTATTTT
>16|TRBJ2-3|TRBV7-2|NA|NA
CASSLRGGTSTDTQYF
TGTGCCAGCAGCTTACGGGGAGGTACTAGCACAGATACGCAGTATTTT